The clone carrying this T cell receptor (beta chain) was seen ten or more times. Via MiXCR, TCRdb re-called the 5' RACE reads, giving one row per CDR3 protein. The table includes about 69,000 distinct CDR3 sequences, about 9.4% detected once. The CDR3 contains 14 residues. Germline lookup yields CDR1 SGDLS and CDR2 YYNGEE. V gave up 1 base and J gave up 5 bases, with 11 bases separating them. The data are from a study of early T cells in non-severe SARS-CoV-2 infection. This chain connects TRBV9 to TRBJ2-3; D ambiguous. The clonotype was recovered from an adult who was a healthcare worker with PCR-confirmed SARS-CoV-2 infection or an uninfected control (not recorded which). Sequencing was performed on whole blood. In nucleotides, the CDR3 is TGTGCCAGCAGCGTAAATGTGGGTCAAGATACGCAGTATTTT. Translating gives CASSVNVGQDTQYF.